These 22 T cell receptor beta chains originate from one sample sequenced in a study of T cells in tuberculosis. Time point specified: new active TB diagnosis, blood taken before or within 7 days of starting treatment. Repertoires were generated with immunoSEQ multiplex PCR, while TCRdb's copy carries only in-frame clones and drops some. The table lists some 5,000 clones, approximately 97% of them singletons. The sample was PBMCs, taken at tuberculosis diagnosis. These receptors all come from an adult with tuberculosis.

CDR3 loop: CASSLIGSAGGKLFF. The CDR3 region has the DNA TGCGCCAGCAGCTTGATAGGATCGGCGGGAGGAAAACTGTTTTTT. The rearrangement joins TRBV5-1 to TRBJ1-4; the D is unclear. V lost 1 base to trimming and J lost 10 bases, with 17 bases between them. This CDR3 has 15 amino acids. CDR1 and CDR2 (germline): SGHRS, YFSETQ.

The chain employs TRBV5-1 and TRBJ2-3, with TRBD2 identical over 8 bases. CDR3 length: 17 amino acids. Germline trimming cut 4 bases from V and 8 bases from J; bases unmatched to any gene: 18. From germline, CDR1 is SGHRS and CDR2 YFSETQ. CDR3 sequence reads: CASSVVYREGREGTQYF. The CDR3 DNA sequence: TGCGCCAGCAGCGTCGTGTACCGGGAGGGCCGAGAAGGTACGCAGTATTTT.

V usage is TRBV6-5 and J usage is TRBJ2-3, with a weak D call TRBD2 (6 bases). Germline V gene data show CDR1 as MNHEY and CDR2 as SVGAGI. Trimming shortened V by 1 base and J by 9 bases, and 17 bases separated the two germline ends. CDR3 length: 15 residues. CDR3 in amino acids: CASSYLGLRKGTQYF. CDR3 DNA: TGTGCCAGCAGTTACTTGGGACTCCGGAAGGGAACGCAGTATTTT.

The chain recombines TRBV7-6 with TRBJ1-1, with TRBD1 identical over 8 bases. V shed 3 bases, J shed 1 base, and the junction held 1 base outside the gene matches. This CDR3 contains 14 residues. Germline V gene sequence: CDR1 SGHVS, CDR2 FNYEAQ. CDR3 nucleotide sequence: TGTGCCAGCAGCTTCGGGACAGGGAACACTGAAGCTTTCTTT. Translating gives CASSFGTGNTEAFF.

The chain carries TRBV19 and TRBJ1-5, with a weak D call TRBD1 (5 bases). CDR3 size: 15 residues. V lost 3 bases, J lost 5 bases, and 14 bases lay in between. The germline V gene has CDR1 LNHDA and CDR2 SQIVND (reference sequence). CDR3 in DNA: TGTGCCAGTAGTATCCTGAAGGGGTCTCATCAGCCCCAGCATTTT. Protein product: CASSILKGSHQPQHF.

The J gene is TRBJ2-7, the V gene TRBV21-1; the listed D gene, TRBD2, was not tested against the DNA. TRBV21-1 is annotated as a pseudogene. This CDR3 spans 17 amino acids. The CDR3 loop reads CASNPGGTSESSYEQYF. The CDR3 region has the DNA TGTGCCAGCAACCCAGGCGGGACTAGCGAAAGCTCCTACGAGCAGTACTTC.

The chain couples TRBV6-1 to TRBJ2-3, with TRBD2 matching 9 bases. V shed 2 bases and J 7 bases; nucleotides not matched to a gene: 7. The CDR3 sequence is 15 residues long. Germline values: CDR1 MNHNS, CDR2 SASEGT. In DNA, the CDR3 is TGTGCCAGCAGTGAATTGGGGACTAGCCGGAATACGCAGTATTTT. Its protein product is CASSELGTSRNTQYF.

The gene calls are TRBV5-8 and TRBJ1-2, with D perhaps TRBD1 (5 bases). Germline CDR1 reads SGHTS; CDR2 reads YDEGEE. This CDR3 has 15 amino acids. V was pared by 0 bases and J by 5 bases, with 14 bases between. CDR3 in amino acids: CASSLGSRAGYGYTF. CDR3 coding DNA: TGTGCCAGCAGCTTGGGGTCCAGGGCTGGATATGGCTACACCTTC.

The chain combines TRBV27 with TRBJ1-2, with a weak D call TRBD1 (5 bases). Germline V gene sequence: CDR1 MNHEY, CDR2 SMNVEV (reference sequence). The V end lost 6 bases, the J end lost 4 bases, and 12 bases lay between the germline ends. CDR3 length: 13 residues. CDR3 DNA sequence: TGTGCCAGCAGCCTCACGGGGGGCTATGGCTACACCTTC. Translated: CASSLTGGYGYTF.

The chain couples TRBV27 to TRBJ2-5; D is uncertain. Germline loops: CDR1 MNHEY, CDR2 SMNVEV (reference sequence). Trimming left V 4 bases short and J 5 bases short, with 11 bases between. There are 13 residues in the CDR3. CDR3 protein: CASSSGVVETQYF. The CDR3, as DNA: TGTGCCAGCAGTTCCGGAGTTGTCGAGACCCAGTACTTC.

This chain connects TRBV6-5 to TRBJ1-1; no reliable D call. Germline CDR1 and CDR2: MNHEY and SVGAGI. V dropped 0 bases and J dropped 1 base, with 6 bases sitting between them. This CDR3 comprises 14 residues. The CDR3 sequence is CASSYSPRNTEAFF. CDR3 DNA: TGTGCCAGCAGTTACTCCCCTCGGAACACTGAAGCTTTCTTT.

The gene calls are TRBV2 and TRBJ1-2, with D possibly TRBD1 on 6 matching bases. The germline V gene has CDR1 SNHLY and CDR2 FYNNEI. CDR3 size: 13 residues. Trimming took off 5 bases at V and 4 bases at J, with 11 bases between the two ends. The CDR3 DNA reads TGTGCCAGCAGTTCAGGGGTGATCTATGGCTACACCTTC. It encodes CASSSGVIYGYTF. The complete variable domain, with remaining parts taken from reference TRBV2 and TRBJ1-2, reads EPEVTQTPSHQVTQMGQEVILRCVPISNHLYFYWYRQILGQKVEFLVSFYNNEISEKSEIFDDQFSVERPDGSNFTLKIRSTKLEDSAMYFCASSSGVIYGYTFGSGTRLTVV.

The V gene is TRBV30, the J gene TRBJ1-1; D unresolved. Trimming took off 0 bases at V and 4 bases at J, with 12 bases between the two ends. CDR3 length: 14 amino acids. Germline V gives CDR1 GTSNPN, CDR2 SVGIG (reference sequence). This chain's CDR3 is CAWSVRGTATEAFF. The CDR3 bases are TGTGCCTGGAGTGTACGGGGAACGGCCACTGAAGCTTTCTTT.

The CDR3 bases are TGTGCCAGCAGAACGGGGGGGCCGGACGGGGAGCTGTTTTTT. It specifies CASRTGGPDGELFF. The gene calls are TRBV2 and TRBJ2-2, with 8 bases matching TRBD2. This CDR3 has 14 amino acids. After removal of 6 bases from V and 7 bases from J, the junction contained 7 bases not matched to a gene. Germline V gene sequence: CDR1 SNHLY, CDR2 FYNNEI.

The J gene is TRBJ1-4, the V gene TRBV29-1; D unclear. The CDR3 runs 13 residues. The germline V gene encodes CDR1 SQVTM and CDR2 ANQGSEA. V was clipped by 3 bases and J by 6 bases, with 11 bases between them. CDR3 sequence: CSVEGGSHEKLFF. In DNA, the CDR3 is TGCAGCGTTGAGGGAGGGTCGCATGAAAAACTGTTTTTT.

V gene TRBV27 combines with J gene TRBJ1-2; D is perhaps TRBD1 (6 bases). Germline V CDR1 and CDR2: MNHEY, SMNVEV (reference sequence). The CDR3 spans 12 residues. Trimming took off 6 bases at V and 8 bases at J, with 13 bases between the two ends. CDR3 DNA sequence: TGTGCCAGCAGAACAGGGTTGGGAGGCTACACCTTC. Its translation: CASRTGLGGYTF.

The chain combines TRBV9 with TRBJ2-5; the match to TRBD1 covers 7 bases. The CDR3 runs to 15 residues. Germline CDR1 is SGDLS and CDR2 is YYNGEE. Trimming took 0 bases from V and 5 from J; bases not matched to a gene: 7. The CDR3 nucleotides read TGTGCCAGCAGCGTAGAGGGGGCGTCTGGTGAGACCCAGTACTTC. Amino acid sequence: CASSVEGASGETQYF.

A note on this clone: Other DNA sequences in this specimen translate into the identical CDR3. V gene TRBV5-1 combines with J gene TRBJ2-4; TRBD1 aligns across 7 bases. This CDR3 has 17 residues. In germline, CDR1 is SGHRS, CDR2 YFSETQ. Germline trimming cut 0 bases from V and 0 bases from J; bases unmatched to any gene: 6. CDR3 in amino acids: CASSLGNRGLAKNIQYF. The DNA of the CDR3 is TGCGCCAGCAGCTTGGGAAACAGGGGTCTAGCCAAAAACATTCAGTACTTC.

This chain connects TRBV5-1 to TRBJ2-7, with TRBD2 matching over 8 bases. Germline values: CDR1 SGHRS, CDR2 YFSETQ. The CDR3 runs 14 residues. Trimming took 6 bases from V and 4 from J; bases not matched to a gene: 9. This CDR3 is CASNLSGGRYEQYF. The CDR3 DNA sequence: TGCGCCAGCAACCTTAGCGGCGGGAGGTACGAGCAGTACTTC. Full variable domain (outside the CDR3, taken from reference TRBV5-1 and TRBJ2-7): KAGVTQTPRYLIKTRGQQVTLSCSPISGHRSVSWYQQTPGQGLQFLFEYFSETQRNKGNFPGRFSGRQFSNSRSEMNVSTLELGDSALYLCASNLSGGRYEQYFGPGTRLTVT.

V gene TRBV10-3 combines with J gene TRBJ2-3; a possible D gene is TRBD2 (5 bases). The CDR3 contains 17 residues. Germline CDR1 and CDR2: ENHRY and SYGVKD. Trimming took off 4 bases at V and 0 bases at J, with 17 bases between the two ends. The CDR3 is CAISVSSARASTDTQYF. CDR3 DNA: TGTGCCATCAGTGTGAGTAGCGCGAGGGCTAGCACAGATACGCAGTATTTT.

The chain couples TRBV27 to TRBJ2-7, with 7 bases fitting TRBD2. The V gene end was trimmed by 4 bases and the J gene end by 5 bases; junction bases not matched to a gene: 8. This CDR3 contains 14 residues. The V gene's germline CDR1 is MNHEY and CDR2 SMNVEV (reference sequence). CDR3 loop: CASSSATSIHEQYF. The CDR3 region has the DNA TGTGCCAGCAGTTCCGCGACTAGCATCCACGAGCAGTACTTC.

This CDR3 reads CASSRTLNYGYTF. CDR3 nucleotide sequence: TGTGCCAGCTCTCGAACATTAAACTATGGCTACACCTTC. The chain has TRBV18 and TRBJ1-2; D not certain. Per germline, CDR1 KGHSH and CDR2 LQKENI. The CDR3 totals 13 residues. V was pared by 6 bases and J by 2 bases, with 10 bases between. The entire variable domain, with the rest obtained from reference TRBV18 and TRBJ1-2, is as follows: NAGVMQNPRHLVRRRGQEARLRCSPMKGHSHVYWYRQLPEEGLKFMVYLQKENIIDESGMPKERFSAEFPKEGPSILRIQQVVRGDSAAYFCASSRTLNYGYTFGSGTRLTVV.